This passage covers 18 T cell receptor beta chains from one sample sequenced in a study of control samples from healthy donors and cancer patients. Profiling relied on immunoSEQ multiplex PCR, and the TCRdb table lists in-frame clones only, not all of them. The sample consists of some 13,000 clones, around 79% of them appearing once. The sample was formalin-fixed, paraffin-embedded tissue. The source of these receptors is a male donor with melanoma.

This clone has just a few counts. In DNA form, the CDR3 reads TGTGCCAGCAGCACCGCGACAGGGAAGATAGAGACCCAGTACTTC. Its protein is CASSTATGKIETQYF. The rearrangement uses TRBV7-7 and TRBJ2-5, with TRBD1 matching 7 bases. CDR3 length: 15 amino acids. The J segment lost 4 bases and the V segment lost 5 bases, leaving 10 bases of the junction unmatched. Germline values: CDR1 SSHAT, CDR2 FNYEAQ (reference sequence).

The rearrangement uses TRBV3-1 (or the pseudogene TRBV3-2) and TRBJ2-7, with 7 bases fitting TRBD1. The CDR3 extends over 13 amino acids. Germline CDR1 LGHDT, CDR2 YNNKEL (reference sequence). V gave up 4 bases and J gave up 5 bases; unmatched junction bases: 5. The CDR3: CASSRDSRNEQYF. The DNA of the CDR3 is TGTGCCAGCAGCCGGGACAGTCGGAACGAGCAGTACTTC.

The genes are TRBV14 and TRBJ2-3; TRBD2 matches at 8 bases. The length of the CDR3 is 17 residues. V trimming: 0 bases; J trimming: 4 bases; junction bases outside the gene matches: 9. Germline V gives CDR1 SGHDN, CDR2 FVKESK. The CDR3 loop reads CASSQDHPGGASDTQYF. CDR3 bases: TGTGCCAGCAGCCAAGATCACCCCGGGGGGGCCTCAGATACGCAGTATTTT.

The chain recombines TRBV11-3 with TRBJ2-1, with D hard to call. This CDR3 is 12 amino acids long. V was shortened by 4 bases and J by 8 bases, with 9 bases between the two germline ends. Germline CDR1 reads SGHNT; CDR2 reads YENEEA. CDR3 protein: CASSSDGDEQFF. CDR3 DNA sequence: TGTGCCAGCAGCTCGGATGGGGATGAGCAGTTCTTC.

This clone occurred a few times. The V call is TRBV4-2, the J call TRBJ2-1; 9 bases agree with TRBD2. Germline V gene sequence: CDR1 LGHNA, CDR2 YNFKEQ. The junction had 7 bases not matched to a gene; V was cut back by 3 bases and J by 4 bases. The CDR3 sequence is 16 residues long. CDR3 coding DNA: TGTGCCAGCAGCCAGACGGGACTAGCCCAATACAATGAGCAGTTCTTC. Amino acid sequence: CASSQTGLAQYNEQFF.

V is TRBV5-4 and J is TRBJ2-4; D may match TRBD1 or TRBD2 (6 bases each). CDR3 length: 16 residues. Trimming removed 5 bases at V and 7 bases at J, with 22 bases between. Germline CDR1 and CDR2: SGHNT and YYREEE (reference sequence). The CDR3 DNA sequence: TGTGCCAGCAGGATTGGAGGAGGGGGGAAGGGGAACATTCAGTACTTC. Amino acids: CASRIGGGGKGNIQYF.

This chain joins TRBV6-2 or TRBV6-3 and TRBJ2-3; D is unclear. The germline gives CDR1 MNHEY, CDR2 SVGEGT. This CDR3 is built from 13 residues. The germline V and J ends were trimmed by 4 bases and 6 bases, with 11 bases remaining between them. The CDR3 sequence is CASSSASWDTQYF. CDR3 coding DNA: TGTGCCAGCAGTTCAGCGAGTTGGGATACGCAGTATTTT.

This chain joins TRBV7-2 and TRBJ2-3; 8 bases match TRBD2. V shed 1 base, J shed 1 base, and the junction held 1 base outside the gene matches. Germline V gene sequence: CDR1 SGHTA, CDR2 FQGNSA. The CDR3 covers 15 residues. CDR3 sequence (DNA): TGTGCCAGCAGCTTAGTTAGCGGGGGCACAGATACGCAGTATTTT. Encoded protein: CASSLVSGGTDTQYF.

This clone occurred a few times. This rearrangement joins TRBV27 to TRBJ2-2; D unclear. V was trimmed by 8 bases and J by 0 bases, leaving 16 bases between them. Germline loops: CDR1 MNHEY, CDR2 SMNVEV (reference sequence). There are 16 residues in the CDR3. The CDR3 spells CASSVRPRANTGELFF. Here the CDR3 DNA reads TGTGCCAGCTCCGTTCGACCTAGAGCGAACACCGGGGAGCTGTTTTTT.

The rearrangement joins TRBV5-1 to TRBJ2-1, with 9 bases that match TRBD1. V gave up 0 bases and J gave up 5 bases; unmatched junction bases: 9. The germline V gene has CDR1 SGHRS and CDR2 YFSETQ. CDR3 size: 17 residues. CDR3: CASSLGQGVLRDNEQFF. The CDR3 region has the DNA TGCGCCAGCAGCTTGGGACAGGGGGTCCTCAGGGACAATGAGCAGTTCTTC.

This clone has just a few counts. The rearrangement links TRBV19 to TRBJ2-1; D perhaps matches TRBD1 (6 bases). V was trimmed by 5 bases and J by 9 bases, leaving 17 bases between them. Germline values: CDR1 LNHDA, CDR2 SQIVND (reference sequence). The CDR3 has 14 residues. The CDR3 sequence: CASSFRTGSGEQFF. The CDR3 DNA is TGTGCCAGTAGTTTTAGAACAGGGTCCGGTGAGCAGTTCTTC.

V is TRBV19 and J is TRBJ1-2; no firm D call. The CDR3 extends over 13 amino acids. Per germline, CDR1 LNHDA and CDR2 SQIVND (reference sequence). Trimming pared 3 bases from V and 5 bases from J, leaving 10 bases between. The CDR3 is CASSIEPRYGYTF. CDR3 nucleotides: TGTGCCAGTAGTATCGAACCCCGGTATGGCTACACCTTC.

This chain joins TRBV4-3 and TRBJ1-4, with D possibly matching TRBD1 (6 bases). Trimming took off 0 bases at V and 5 bases at J, with 13 bases between the two ends. The germline gives CDR1 LGHNA, CDR2 YSLEER. The CDR3 has 16 amino acids. Here the CDR3 reads CASSQDLDRRNEKLFF. The CDR3 nucleotides read TGCGCCAGCAGCCAAGACCTTGACAGGCGAAATGAAAAACTGTTTTTT.

The rearrangement joins TRBV27 to TRBJ1-2, with D possibly matching TRBD1 (6 bases). Trimming pared 0 bases from V and 4 bases from J, leaving 21 bases between. The CDR3 has 18 residues. Germline loops: CDR1 MNHEY, CDR2 SMNVEV (reference sequence). The chain's CDR3 is CASSLSFVGGAIGYGYTF. Here the CDR3 DNA reads TGTGCCAGCAGTTTATCGTTCGTGGGGGGGGCAATCGGCTATGGCTACACCTTC.

This clone showed up just a few times. This chain links TRBV3-1 (or the pseudogene TRBV3-2) with TRBJ2-2; TRBD2 matches at 10 bases. V dropped 2 bases and J dropped 4; count of bases not matched to a gene: 4. The CDR3 is 16 amino acids. Germline-derived CDR1 and CDR2 are LGHDT and YNNKEL (reference sequence). CDR3 in DNA: TGTGCCAGCAGCCAACCTAGCGGGGGTTCCACCGGGGAGCTGTTTTTT. It encodes CASSQPSGGSTGELFF.

This sequence joins TRBV29-1 and TRBJ2-5; D is possibly TRBD1 or TRBD2 (5 bases each). V lost 1 base and J lost 1, with 10 bases in between. CDR3 length equals 14 residues. Per the germline V gene, CDR1 is SQVTM and CDR2 is ANQGSEA. Written as DNA, the CDR3 is TGCAGCGTTGAAGCGGGGCGAGGCCAAGAGACCCAGTACTTC. It codes for CSVEAGRGQETQYF.

With respect to this clone: Given a much more abundant clone one base away, this may be a read error. At the DNA level, this CDR3 is encoded by other sequences in the same sample as well. J is TRBJ2-3 and V is TRBV11-1; D perhaps matches TRBD2 (6 bases). This CDR3 contains 16 residues. Trimming pared 3 bases from V and 0 bases from J, leaving 13 bases between. CDR1 is SGHAT and CDR2 is FQDESV in the germline V gene (reference sequence). The CDR3 bases are TGTGCCAGCAGCTTCGGTCTAGCGTCAAGCACAGATACGCAGTATTTT. It yields the protein CASSFGLASSTDTQYF.

The chain joins TRBV11-2 to TRBJ2-5; TRBD2 matches at 10 bases. V shed 3 bases, J shed 5 bases, and the junction held 9 bases outside the gene matches. Germline V gene lookup returns CDR1 SGHAT and CDR2 FQNNGV. The CDR3 is 16 amino acids. CDR3 sequence: CASSLESGGAGETQYF. The CDR3 DNA reads as TGTGCCAGCAGCTTGGAAAGCGGGGGGGCGGGGGAGACCCAGTACTTC.